This T cell receptor (beta chain) was profiled in a study of radiotherapy plus CTLA-4 blockade in lung cancer (dated by TCRdb to about 2018). Study-wide context: Objective responses were observed in about 17% of enrolled patients, and disease control was achieved in approximately 30%. On the study overall, not on this receptor specifically: After treatment with radiotherapy and ipilimumab, TCR clones that originated in tumors expanded in peripheral blood. The strongest predictors of response were reported to be early dynamic shifts in blood T cell clones along with a rise in serum interferon-beta following radiation.

Counted from cysteine to phenylalanine, this CDR3 has 14 amino acids. Only the CDR3 DNA is retained, 42 bases long and in frame from the first base. V gives up 2 bases and J gives up 5 bases, and the segment between their germline ends measures 10 bases. As encoded in the germline V gene, CDR1 is SGHVS while CDR2 is FNYEAQ. The library came from the immunoSEQ multiplex PCR assay. Drawn from immuneACCESS, this table holds only the in-frame rearrangements with V and J called that TCRdb kept. Clones are partly lost; checked studies trace under half to an unresolved V gene and leave the rest unexplained. The sample contains 85,000 to 120,000 clones, about 84% of them found a single time. Roughly 2.3% of the sample belongs to the ten largest clones. The study evaluated CTLA-4 blockade (ipilimumab) given together with focal radiation therapy in patients who had chemo-refractory metastatic non-small-cell lung cancer.

Concerning this clone: The specificity of this receptor is unknown. No base qualities exist here, and no much larger clone lies one base off it.

The sequence joins TRBV7-6 to TRBJ2-1; D gene: possibly TRBD2, on 6 matching bases. The receptor's source is a human donor with non-small cell lung cancer that progressed on radiotherapy plus ipilimumab. Some clones in this sample may be carry-over from other donors' samples. The sequences come from peripheral blood, collected from a patient treated with radiotherapy plus ipilimumab. The nucleotide sequence is given as TGTGCCAGCAGCTTATATGGCGGGGACAATGAGCAGTTCTTC. This sequence encodes CASSLYGGDNEQFF. Here the CDR3 is joined to the reference TRBV7-6 and TRBJ2-1 genes, and the full variable domain is: GAGVSQSPRYKVTKRGQDVALRCDPISGHVSLYWYRQALGQGPEFLTYFNYEAQQDKSGLPNDRFSAERPEGSISTLTIQRTEQRDSAMYRCASSLYGGDNEQFFGPGTRLTVL.